This T cell receptor (beta chain) was sequenced in a study of blood T cell repertoires in COVID-19. Here immunoSEQ multiplex PCR was the method, and the copy in TCRdb shows in-frame clones only, minus some. The sample includes about 180,000 clones, roughly 84% of them seen just once. CDR1 and CDR2 (germline): MNHEY, SVGAGI. The V end was cut by 0 bases, the J end by 7 bases, with 12 bases between. This CDR3 region has 15 residues. The sequence was obtained from a man younger than 35 with active or convalescent COVID-19. Sequencing used peripheral blood. V gene TRBV6-5 combines with J gene TRBJ1-4, with D possibly TRBD1 on 6 matching bases. CDR3 bases: TGTGCCAGCAGTTACTCAGGGGGTTTCGGTGAAAAACTGTTTTTT. It codes for CASSYSGGFGEKLFF.